A selection of T cell receptor beta chains follows, all from one sample in a study of cytomegalovirus exposure and HLA in healthy donors. The table came from immunoSEQ multiplex PCR; TCRdb's copy has only in-frame clones and leaves some out. The sample comprises around 150,000 clones, approximately 78% of which are singletons, and just over 8% rests with the top ten. The sequenced material came from PBMCs. All receptors derive from a woman aged 45-65 years in good health and CMV-seropositive. The CDR3 runs from the conserved cysteine through the conserved F or W. A D gene is named only where the DNA matches it firmly. Not all rows give a size; the values are once, few, many and, for expanded clones, a class.

d_gene: TRBD1
abundance: NA
j_gene: TRBJ1-1
v_gene: TRBV5-1
CDR3nt: TGCGCCAGCAGCTTGTACGGCGGGACAGGTACTGAAGCTTTCTTT
CDR3aa: CASSLYGGTGTEAFF

d_gene: NA
abundance: NA
j_gene: TRBJ2-5
v_gene: TRBV11-2
CDR3nt: TGTGCCAGCAGCTTAGGTCGGTCTCAAGAGACCCAGTACTTC
CDR3aa: CASSLGRSQETQYF

d_gene: NA
abundance: NA
j_gene: TRBJ1-1
v_gene: TRBV21-1
CDR3nt: TGTGCCAGCAGCTGGCGAGGAACAGGGGGTATGGCCACTGAAGCTTTCTTT
CDR3aa: CASSWRGTGGMATEAFF

d_gene: TRBD1
abundance: NA
j_gene: TRBJ1-6
v_gene: TRBV6-5
CDR3nt: TGTGCCAGCAGACGCCCCGGGACAGGGAAAGGAACCCTCCACTTT
CDR3aa: CASRRPGTGKGTLHF

d_gene: NA
abundance: NA
j_gene: TRBJ2-1
v_gene: TRBV14
CDR3nt: TGTGCCAGCAGCCAAGCGGGGACTGACAATGAGCAGTTCTTC
CDR3aa: CASSQAGTDNEQFF

d_gene: NA
abundance: NA
j_gene: TRBJ1-2
v_gene: TRBV5-1
CDR3nt: TGCGCCAGCAGCTTGTCCGGACAGCCCGGCTACACCTTC
CDR3aa: CASSLSGQPGYTF

d_gene: TRBD1
abundance: NA
j_gene: TRBJ2-7
v_gene: TRBV4-1
CDR3nt: TGCGCCAGCAGCCCAACGGGCCAGGGGGCGACGGACGAGCAGTACTTC
CDR3aa: CASSPTGQGATDEQYF

d_gene: TRBD1
abundance: NA
j_gene: TRBJ1-2
v_gene: TRBV5-4
CDR3nt: TGTGCCAGCAGCTTGTGGCAGGGGGCGGATGGCTACACCTTC
CDR3aa: CASSLWQGADGYTF

d_gene: TRBD1
abundance: NA
j_gene: TRBJ1-2
v_gene: TRBV6-5
CDR3nt: TGTGCCAGCAGTTACTCAGGGACAGACGCTAACTATGGCTACACCTTC
CDR3aa: CASSYSGTDANYGYTF

d_gene: NA
abundance: NA
j_gene: TRBJ1-1
v_gene: TRBV27
CDR3nt: TGTGCCAGCAGTGTAACAGGGCCCCCTTACACTGAAGCTTTCTTT
CDR3aa: CASSVTGPPYTEAFF

d_gene: TRBD2
abundance: NA
j_gene: TRBJ2-1
v_gene: TRBV4-3
CDR3nt: TGCGCCAGCAGCCAAGTTTTGGGGGGGGAGTACAATGAGCAGTTCTTC
CDR3aa: CASSQVLGGEYNEQFF

d_gene: TRBD2
abundance: few
j_gene: TRBJ2-3
v_gene: TRBV9
CDR3nt: TGTGCCAGCAGCGTATGGCGGGGGGGCCGCGATACGCAGTATTTT
CDR3aa: CASSVWRGGRDTQYF

d_gene: NA
abundance: NA
j_gene: TRBJ2-1
v_gene: TRBV21-1
CDR3nt: TGTGCCAGCAGCAAAATTGCAGGGTCCAGACCCTACAATGAGCAGTTCTTC
CDR3aa: CASSKIAGSRPYNEQFF

d_gene: NA
abundance: NA
j_gene: TRBJ2-2
v_gene: TRBV25-1
CDR3nt: TGTGCCAGCAGTGAATTCGGGACACGGAAAGGGGAGCTGTTTTTT
CDR3aa: CASSEFGTRKGELFF

d_gene: TRBD1
abundance: NA
j_gene: TRBJ2-7
v_gene: TRBV5-1
CDR3nt: TGCGCCAGCAGCGGTGTGGGACAGGGGGTCTACGAGCAGTACTTC
CDR3aa: CASSGVGQGVYEQYF

d_gene: NA
abundance: NA
j_gene: TRBJ2-1
v_gene: TRBV5-1
CDR3nt: TGCGCCAGCAGCTTGGAAAACACCCCGGGGGACAATGAGCAGTTCTTC
CDR3aa: CASSLENTPGDNEQFF

d_gene: TRBD2
abundance: NA
j_gene: TRBJ2-6
v_gene: TRBV6-5
CDR3nt: TGTGCCAGCAGTCTCAACCGCGGGGGGGGCCTGACTTTC
CDR3aa: CASSLNRGGGLTF

d_gene: NA
abundance: NA
j_gene: TRBJ2-3
v_gene: TRBV7-9
CDR3nt: TGTGCCAGCAGCACCTACGGGCGGCAGGGATCAGATACGCAGTATTTT
CDR3aa: CASSTYGRQGSDTQYF

d_gene: TRBD1
abundance: NA
j_gene: TRBJ1-2
v_gene: TRBV7-2
CDR3nt: TGTGCCAGCAGCTCGCAGGGGGGCCAACTAGGTGGCTACACCTTC
CDR3aa: CASSSQGGQLGGYTF

d_gene: TRBD2
abundance: NA
j_gene: TRBJ2-7
v_gene: TRBV5-6
CDR3nt: TGTGCCAGCAGCTTCGGACTAGCTGTGAGGGAGCAGTACTTC
CDR3aa: CASSFGLAVREQYF

d_gene: TRBD2
abundance: few
j_gene: TRBJ2-1
v_gene: TRBV25-1
CDR3nt: TGTGCCAGCAGTCCCGGGACTAGGGATGTTGATGAGCAGTTCTTC
CDR3aa: CASSPGTRDVDEQFF

d_gene: NA
abundance: NA
j_gene: TRBJ2-1
v_gene: TRBV2
CDR3nt: TGTGCCAGCAGTGAGGACTCACAGCAGTTCTTC
CDR3aa: CASSEDSQQFF

d_gene: NA
abundance: NA
j_gene: TRBJ2-1
v_gene: TRBV28
CDR3nt: TGTGCCAGCAGCTTGTTGGTACCTGGGACAAACACATGGGATGACAATGAGCAGTTCTTC
CDR3aa: CASSLLVPGTNTWDDNEQFF

d_gene: NA
abundance: NA
j_gene: TRBJ2-1
v_gene: TRBV9
CDR3nt: TGTGCCAGCACCAGTTCGGGTAACTCCTACAATGAGCAGTTCTTC
CDR3aa: CASTSSGNSYNEQFF

d_gene: TRBD2
abundance: NA
j_gene: TRBJ2-1
v_gene: TRBV7-9
CDR3nt: TGTGCCAGCAGCCTTAGCGGGAGCGTCTACAATGAGCAGTTCTTC
CDR3aa: CASSLSGSVYNEQFF

d_gene: NA
abundance: NA
j_gene: TRBJ1-1
v_gene: TRBV7-2
CDR3nt: TGTGCCAGCAGCTTTGCAGGGGCAGGGAACACTGAAGCTTTCTTT
CDR3aa: CASSFAGAGNTEAFF

d_gene: TRBD1
abundance: NA
j_gene: TRBJ2-7
v_gene: TRBV11-2
CDR3nt: TGTGCCAGCAGCCCCTTACTAACCGGGACAGGCTTAGGTGTCGGGTACTTC
CDR3aa: CASSPLLTGTGLGVGYF

d_gene: TRBD2
abundance: NA
j_gene: TRBJ2-2
v_gene: TRBV9
CDR3nt: TGTGCCAGCAGCGGACTAGCGGAGGATTACACCGGGGAGCTGTTTTTT
CDR3aa: CASSGLAEDYTGELFF

d_gene: TRBD2
abundance: few
j_gene: TRBJ2-7
v_gene: TRBV11-2
CDR3nt: TGTGCCAGCAGCTTAGTGCCCCTAAGCGGGGGCTACGAGCAGTACTTC
CDR3aa: CASSLVPLSGGYEQYF